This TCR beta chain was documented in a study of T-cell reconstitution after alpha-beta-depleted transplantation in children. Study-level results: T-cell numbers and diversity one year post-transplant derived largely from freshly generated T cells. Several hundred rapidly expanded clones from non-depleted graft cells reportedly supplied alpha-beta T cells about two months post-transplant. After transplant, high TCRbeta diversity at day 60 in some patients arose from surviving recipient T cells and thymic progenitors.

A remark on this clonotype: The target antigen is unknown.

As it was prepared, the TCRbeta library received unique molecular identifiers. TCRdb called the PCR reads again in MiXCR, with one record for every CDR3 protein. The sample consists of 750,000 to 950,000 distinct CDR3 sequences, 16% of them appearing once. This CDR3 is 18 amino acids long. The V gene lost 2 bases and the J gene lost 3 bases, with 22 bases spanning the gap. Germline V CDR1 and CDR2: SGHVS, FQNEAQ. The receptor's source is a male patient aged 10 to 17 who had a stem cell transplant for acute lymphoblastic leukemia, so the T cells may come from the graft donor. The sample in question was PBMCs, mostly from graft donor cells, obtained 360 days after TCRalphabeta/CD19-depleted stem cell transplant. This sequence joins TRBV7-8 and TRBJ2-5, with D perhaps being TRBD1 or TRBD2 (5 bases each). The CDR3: CASSLKGQLGRAEETQYF. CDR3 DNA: TGTGCCAGCAGCTTAAAAGGACAACTAGGTAGGGCGGAAGAGACCCAGTACTTC.